The source of this TCR beta chain is a study of neurological immune-mediated disorders. Whole-study results and caveats: TCR-beta repertoires seemed private in all groups, with no expanded CDR3 amino acid sequences shared. The multiple sclerosis repertoire cluster was not associated with any clinical or MRI feature, with the authors stating that larger cohorts are needed.

Trimming pared 4 bases from V and 4 bases from J, leaving 16 bases between. The CDR3 sequence is 15 residues long. The germline gives CDR1 SGHRS, CDR2 YFSETQ. This clonotype was counted ten times or more. The target antigen is unknown. In TCRdb, the 5' RACE reads were re-called with MiXCR into one record per CDR3 protein. The sample lists 95,000 or so distinct CDR3 sequences, around 3.3% occurring once. It was from 2 million PBMCs stored at -80 C that the unsorted libraries were obtained. The material sequenced was PBMCs. The TCR was taken from a woman aged 18-29 years with multiple sclerosis. The V and J genes are TRBV5-1 and TRBJ2-3; possible D gene TRBD2, 5 bases. The CDR3 is CASSTRAGEPDTQYF. As DNA, the CDR3 is TGCGCCAGCAGCACGAGGGCTGGGGAACCAGATACGCAGTATTTT.